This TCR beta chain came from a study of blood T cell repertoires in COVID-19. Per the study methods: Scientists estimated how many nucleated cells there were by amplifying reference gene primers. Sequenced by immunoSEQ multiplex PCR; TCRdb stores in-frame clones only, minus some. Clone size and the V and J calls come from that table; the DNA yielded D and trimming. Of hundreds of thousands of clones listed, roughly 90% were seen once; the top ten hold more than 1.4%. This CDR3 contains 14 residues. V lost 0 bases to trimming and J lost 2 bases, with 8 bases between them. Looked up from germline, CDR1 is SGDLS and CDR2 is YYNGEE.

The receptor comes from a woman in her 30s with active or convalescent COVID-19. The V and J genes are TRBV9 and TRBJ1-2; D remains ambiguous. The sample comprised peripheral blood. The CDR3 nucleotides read TGTGCCAGCAGCGTAGGACTATGGAACTATGGCTACACCTTC. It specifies CASSVGLWNYGYTF.